A selection of T cell receptor beta chains follows, all from one sample in a study of cytomegalovirus exposure and HLA in healthy donors. Here immunoSEQ multiplex PCR was the method, and the copy in TCRdb shows in-frame clones only, minus some. The sample has approximately 210,000 clones, 82% seen once. Specimen: PBMCs. The receptors were gathered from a man in his forties in good health and CMV-seropositive. Both conserved end residues are part of each CDR3. The D gene is left open where the match is weak. The size entry is marked missing in some rows and otherwise reads once, few, many or a size class.

>.|TRBJ1-1|.|TRBV6-1
TGTGCCAGCAGTTTTAAGGGACACTTGAACACTGAAGCTTTCTTT
CASSFKGHLNTEAFF
>TRBD1|TRBJ1-2|.|TRBV7-3
TGTGCCAGCAGCCCCGACAGGGAGTATGGCTACACCTTC
CASSPDREYGYTF
>TRBD1|TRBJ1-5|.|TRBV12-5
TGTGCTAGTGGTTTGGACAGGGGGGGTAATCAGCCCCAGCATTTT
CASGLDRGGNQPQHF
>.|TRBJ2-3|.|TRBV5-1
TGCGCCAGCAGCTTGGGCGGCGTAGGAGATACGCAGTATTTT
CASSLGGVGDTQYF
>TRBD1|TRBJ1-4|.|TRBV6-1
TGTGCCAGCAGTATTTACAGGGGAGAGTATGAAAAACTGTTTTTT
CASSIYRGEYEKLFF
>TRBD1|TRBJ1-3|.|TRBV5-1
TGCGCCAGCAGCTTGACCTTCCAGGGGGCCGGCATTGGAAACACCATATATTTT
CASSLTFQGAGIGNTIYF
>.|TRBJ2-7|.|TRBV28
TGTGCCAGCAGTTTCAGGGTCTTAACCTACGAGCAGTACTTC
CASSFRVLTYEQYF
>.|TRBJ1-5|few|TRBV6-1
TGTGCCAGCAGGCGATGGTCGGATCAGCCCCAGCATTTT
CASRRWSDQPQHF
>.|TRBJ1-5|.|TRBV28
TGTGCCAGCAGTTCCGGTGAGATATATAGCAATCAGCCCCAGCATTTT
CASSSGEIYSNQPQHF
>TRBD1|TRBJ2-2|.|TRBV10-3
TGTGCCATCCGGCCGGGACAGGGGACGGCCGGGGAGCTGTTTTTT
CAIRPGQGTAGELFF
>.|TRBJ1-4|few|TRBV5-8
TGTGCCAGCAGCAGCACTCTTGATGACGGATTAGCTTATGAAAAACTGTTTTTT
CASSSTLDDGLAYEKLFF
>TRBD2|TRBJ2-1|.|TRBV30
TGTGCCTGGAGGGCTAGCGGCTCCTACAATGAGCAGTTCTTC
CAWRASGSYNEQFF
>TRBD2|TRBJ2-1|.|TRBV11-2
TGTGCCAGCGGACAACCGGGACTAGGGAACAATGAGCAGTTCTTC
CASGQPGLGNNEQFF
>.|TRBJ1-3|.|TRBV10-3
TGTGCCATCAGTGACACCGGGAGCTCTGGAAACACCATATATTTT
CAISDTGSSGNTIYF
>.|TRBJ2-5|.|TRBV25-1
TGTGCCAGCAGCTCGGACGCGGGAACGTCTACGGGGCAGTACTTC
CASSSDAGTSTGQYF